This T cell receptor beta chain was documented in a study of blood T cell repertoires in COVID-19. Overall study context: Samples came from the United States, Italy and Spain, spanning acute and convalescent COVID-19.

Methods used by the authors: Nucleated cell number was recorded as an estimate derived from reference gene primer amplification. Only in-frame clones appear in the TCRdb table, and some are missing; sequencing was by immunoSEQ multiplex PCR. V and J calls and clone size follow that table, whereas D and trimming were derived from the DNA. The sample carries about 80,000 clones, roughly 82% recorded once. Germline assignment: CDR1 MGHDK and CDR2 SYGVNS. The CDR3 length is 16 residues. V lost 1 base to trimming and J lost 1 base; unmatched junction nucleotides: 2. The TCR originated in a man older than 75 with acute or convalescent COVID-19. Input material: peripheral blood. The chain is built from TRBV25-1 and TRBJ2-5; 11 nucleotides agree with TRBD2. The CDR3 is CASSESTSGAQETQYF. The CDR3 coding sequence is TGTGCCAGCAGTGAATCGACTAGCGGGGCCCAAGAGACCCAGTACTTC.